A single sample gave rise to the 10 T cell receptor beta chains below, sequenced in a study of metastatic and nonmetastatic thyroid tumors. No treatment had been given to any patient before thyroid surgery. TCRdb re-analyzed the PCR reads using MiXCR. Here the sample spans 30,000 to 40,000 clones, 35% to 45% being singletons. The source material was tumor tissue. These receptors originate from a female donor with papillary thyroid cancer or a benign thyroid nodule (not recorded which). Some clones in this sample may be carry-over from other donors' samples.

V gene TRBV4-1 combines with J gene TRBJ1-2; D unclear. Germline assignment: CDR1 MGHRA and CDR2 YSYEKL. The CDR3 contains 13 residues. V was pared by 0 bases and J by 4 bases, with 6 bases between. CDR3 DNA sequence: TGCGCCAGCAGCCAAGAAGGAGCCTATGGCTACACCTTC. Encoded protein: CASSQEGAYGYTF.

This clone came up many times. The chain recombines TRBV12-3 or TRBV12-4 with TRBJ2-7; D is uncertain. The V end lost 4 bases, the J end lost 2 bases, and 9 bases lay between the germline ends. CDR3 length: 13 residues. Here the CDR3 reads CASSWAVTYEQYF. The CDR3 nucleotides are TGTGCCAGCAGTTGGGCGGTGACCTACGAGCAGTACTTC.

This clone was counted a few times. The chain combines TRBV6-1 with TRBJ2-7; D might be TRBD2 (5 bases). CDR1 is MNHNS and CDR2 is SASEGT in the germline V gene. V was pared by 10 bases and J by 0 bases, with 13 bases between. The CDR3 is 13 amino acids. CDR3 residues: CATRTGSSYEQYF. As DNA, the CDR3 is TGTGCCACTCGGACGGGGAGCTCCTACGAGCAGTACTTC.

The chain uses TRBV5-1 and TRBJ2-7; 13 nucleotides align to TRBD2. The CDR3 loop spans 15 amino acids. J gave up 0 bases and V 4 bases, and 1 base lay outside the gene matches. In germline, CDR1 is SGHRS, CDR2 YFSETQ. CDR3 sequence reads: CASSRTSGSSYEQYF. In DNA form, the CDR3 reads TGCGCCAGCAGCCGGACTAGCGGGAGCTCCTACGAGCAGTACTTC.

The genes are TRBV5-1 and TRBJ1-2; 7 bases map to TRBD1. Germline loops: CDR1 SGHRS, CDR2 YFSETQ. The CDR3 covers 13 residues. Unmatched junction bases numbered 5, after V lost 4 bases and J lost 5 bases. The CDR3 sequence: CASSLDRSYGYTF. CDR3 DNA sequence: TGCGCCAGCAGCCTGGACAGGTCTTATGGCTACACCTTC.

The chain links TRBV12-3 or TRBV12-4 to TRBJ1-1, with D possibly matching TRBD1 (6 bases). The CDR3 spans 14 residues. Trimming removed 6 bases from V and 5 bases from J, with 16 bases in between. The CDR3 DNA reads as TGTGCCAGCAGACCTACAGGGTCTCAGACTGAAGCTTTCTTT. The encoded protein is CASRPTGSQTEAFF.

J is TRBJ2-1 and V is TRBV18, with 9 bases aligning to TRBD1. The CDR3 extends over 15 amino acids. Trimming took 6 bases from V and 4 from J; bases not matched to a gene: 7. CDR1 and CDR2 from the germline V gene are KGHSH and LQKENI. CDR3 loop: CASSPGQGFYNEQFF. The CDR3 coding sequence is TGTGCCAGCTCCCCGGGACAGGGATTTTACAATGAGCAGTTCTTC.

This rearrangement joins TRBV20-1 to TRBJ2-7; D remains unclear. Germline CDR1 DFQATT, CDR2 SNEGSKA (reference sequence). The CDR3 has 13 residues. Trimming took off 4 bases at V and 1 base at J, with 11 bases between the two ends. CDR3 DNA: TGCAGTGCTACCCCCGACTGGTCCTACGAGCAGTACTTC. It codes for CSATPDWSYEQYF.

This chain joins TRBV5-1 and TRBJ2-7; D call uncertain. Trimming pared 5 bases from V and 5 bases from J, leaving 14 bases between. CDR1 is SGHRS, CDR2 YFSETQ, per germline. The CDR3 covers 13 residues. The CDR3 is CASSLGSPNEQYF. The CDR3 nucleotides read TGCGCCAGCAGTCTGGGATCACCTAACGAGCAGTACTTC.

In this sample, this clone turned up a few times. The rearrangement links TRBV5-8 to TRBJ2-2; the match to TRBD2 covers 9 bases. Per the germline V gene, CDR1 is SGHTS and CDR2 is YDEGEE. J lost 3 bases, V lost 7 bases, and 4 bases had no gene match. The CDR3 runs to 14 residues. CDR3 region: CASEREVDTGELFF. DNA for the CDR3: TGTGCCAGCGAGCGGGAGGTTGACACCGGGGAGCTGTTTTTT. Looking up the rest from reference TRBV5-8 and TRBJ2-2 gives the full variable domain: EAGVTQSPTHLIKTRGQQATLRCSPISGHTSVYWYQQALGLGLQFLLWYDEGEERNRGNFPPRFSGRQFPNYSSELNVNALELEDSALYLCASEREVDTGELFFGEGSRLTVL.